The next 10 T cell receptor beta chains were all read from a single sample in a study of shared clonotypes between healthy human individuals. Assay: immunoSEQ multiplex PCR; the TCRdb copy retains only in-frame clones and omits some. Here the sample spans more than 2 million clones, roughly 95% being singletons. Specimen: naive CD4+ T cells sorted from blood. This sample's subset: CD45RA+ positively selected. The receptors originated from a man younger than 35 in good health.

The CDR3 region has the DNA TGTGCCAGCAGCTTACACAATGAGCAGTTCTTC. Translated, it gives CASSLHNEQFF. This chain links TRBV5-6 with TRBJ2-1; no clear D gene. From germline, CDR1 is SGHDT and CDR2 YYEEEE. The CDR3 runs to 11 residues. Trimming removed 2 bases from V and 5 bases from J, with 2 bases in between. The full variable domain, rest sourced from reference TRBV5-6 and TRBJ2-1, is DAGVTQSPTHLIKTRGQQVTLRCSPKSGHDTVSWYQQALGQGPQFIFQYYEEEERQRGNFPDRFSGHQFPNYSSELNVNALLLGDSALYLCASSLHNEQFFGPGTRLTVL.

This clone showed up just once. The chain has TRBV27 and TRBJ1-3; D ambiguous. Germline lookup yields CDR1 MNHEY and CDR2 SMNVEV (reference sequence). V shed 7 bases and J shed 4 bases, with 14 bases lying between them. The CDR3 is 14 residues long. The CDR3: CASTAAAGGNTIYF. The DNA of the CDR3 is TGTGCCAGCACGGCAGCCGCTGGGGGAAACACCATATATTTT.

The rearrangement links TRBV6-6 to TRBJ1-3, with a possible D match to TRBD1 (6 bases). Germline V gene data show CDR1 as MNHNY and CDR2 as SVGAGI (reference sequence). CDR3 length equals 15 residues. Trimming removed 7 bases at V and 0 bases at J, with 13 bases between. CDR3 coding DNA: TGTGCCAGCACTAGGGAGGGGGGCTCTGGAAACACCATATATTTT. This sequence encodes CASTREGGSGNTIYF.

This chain connects TRBV9 to TRBJ2-1; 9 bases agree with TRBD2. The CDR3 has 15 amino acids. CDR1 and CDR2 from the germline V gene are SGDLS and YYNGEE. Trimming cost V 4 bases and J 8 bases; bases outside gene matches: 10. The CDR3 spells CASSRTAGTSHEQFF. Written as DNA, the CDR3 is TGTGCCAGCAGCCGAACTGCTGGGACTAGCCATGAGCAGTTCTTC.

The chain links TRBV11-2 to TRBJ2-1; D perhaps matches TRBD2 (6 bases). This CDR3 is built from 19 residues. V gave up 0 bases and J gave up 0 bases, with 18 bases separating them. Germline V gene lookup returns CDR1 SGHAT and CDR2 FQNNGV. The CDR3 region is CASSLDGGGLGSSYNEQFF. The DNA of the CDR3 is TGTGCCAGCAGCTTAGATGGGGGAGGCCTCGGGAGCTCCTACAATGAGCAGTTCTTC.

This clone was seen a single time. The gene calls are TRBV6-5 and TRBJ2-7; 7 bases line up with TRBD2. CDR3 size: 15 residues. With V trimmed by 5 bases and J by 1 base, 8 bases remained unmatched. Germline V CDR1 and CDR2: MNHEY, SVGAGI. Written as DNA, the CDR3 is TGTGCCAGCAGTCCCCTGGGGGGGAAGTCCTACGAGCAGTACTTC. As protein: CASSPLGGKSYEQYF.

In its sample, this clone was seen once. The V gene is TRBV21-1, the J gene TRBJ2-1. TRBV21-1 is flagged as a pseudogene. The CDR3 spans 15 residues. The CDR3, as DNA: TGTGCCAGCACCTCAGGAGTCGGGCCCTACAATGAGCAGTTCTTC. This sequence encodes CASTSGVGPYNEQFF.

This chain connects TRBV6-6 to TRBJ1-5; D gene ambiguous. Trimming stripped 10 bases from V and 6 bases from J, with 16 bases between. Germline V gene lookup returns CDR1 MNHNY and CDR2 SVGAGI (reference sequence). The CDR3 is 13 residues long. Here the CDR3 DNA reads TGTGCCACCTCGGAAACCCTTCGTCAGCCCCAGCATTTT. The encoded protein is CATSETLRQPQHF.

Note on this clone: Different DNA sequences within this sample yield the same CDR3. The V and J genes are TRBV10-3 and TRBJ2-7; 10 bases fit TRBD2. Germline values: CDR1 ENHRY, CDR2 SYGVKD. With 3 bases clipped from V and 0 bases from J, the junction kept 2 bases outside the gene matches. CDR3 length equals 15 residues. CDR3 DNA: TGTGCCATCAGTGAACTAGCGGGAAGCTCCTACGAGCAGTACTTC. Its translation is CAISELAGSSYEQYF.

This clone was counted a few times. The chain carries TRBV4-1 and TRBJ2-7, with D perhaps matching TRBD1 or TRBD2 (7 bases each). V dropped 4 bases and J dropped 6 bases, with 16 bases sitting between them. Germline loops: CDR1 MGHRA, CDR2 YSYEKL. The CDR3 totals 14 residues. The chain's CDR3 is CASSLQGGGGEQYF. CDR3 coding DNA: TGCGCCAGCAGCCTCCAGGGAGGGGGCGGCGAGCAGTACTTC.